This T cell receptor beta chain stems from a study of TIL therapy for anti-PD-1-resistant metastatic lung cancer. Turning to the study itself: Most patients had lung adenocarcinoma; a few tumors were EGFR-mutant, two ALK-rearranged; half smoked currently or formerly.

With respect to this clone: As yet, its antigen is unknown.

Regarding time point: pre-treatment sample, taken before nivolumab and TIL therapy. The tumor samples were excised metastases, mostly pleural nodules or supraclavicular lymph nodes. Enrollment ran from October 2017 to early 2020. The germline V and J ends were trimmed by 9 bases and 0 bases, with 13 bases remaining between them. The CDR3 has 14 residues. In germline, CDR1 is LNHDA, CDR2 SQIVND (reference sequence). The libraries were made with immunoSEQ v3. Each library reached 1.5 million to 2.5 million read pairs, or about 5-6 million at deep level. Produced via immunoSEQ multiplex PCR; TCRdb's table is partial and in-frame only. Seen here are approximately 27,000 clones, approximately 72% observed once, and the top ten hold approximately 7%. Study conclusions and caveats: Many TIL product clones were absent from baseline tumor, suggesting clonal contraction.

The sequence was collected from a person aged 25-85 years with non-small cell lung cancer. The material sequenced was tumor tissue, taken at baseline. V and J are TRBV19 and TRBJ2-3; D is perhaps TRBD2 (5 bases). CDR3 region: CASGLQVSTDTQYF. The DNA of the CDR3 is TGTGCCAGCGGACTGCAAGTTAGCACAGATACGCAGTATTTT.